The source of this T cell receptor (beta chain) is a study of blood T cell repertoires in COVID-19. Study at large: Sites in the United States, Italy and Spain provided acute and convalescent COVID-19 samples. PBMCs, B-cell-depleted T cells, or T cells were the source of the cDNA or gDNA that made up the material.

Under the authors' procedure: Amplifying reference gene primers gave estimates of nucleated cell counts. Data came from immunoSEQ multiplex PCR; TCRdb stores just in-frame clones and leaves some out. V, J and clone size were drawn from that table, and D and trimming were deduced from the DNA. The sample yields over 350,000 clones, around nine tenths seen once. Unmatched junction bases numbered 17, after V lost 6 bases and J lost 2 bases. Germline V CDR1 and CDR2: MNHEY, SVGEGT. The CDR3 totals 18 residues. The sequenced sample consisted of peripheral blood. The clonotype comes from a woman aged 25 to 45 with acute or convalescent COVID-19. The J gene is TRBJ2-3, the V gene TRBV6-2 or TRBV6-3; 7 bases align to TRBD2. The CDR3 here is CASSPRPGLPKHTDTQYF. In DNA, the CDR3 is TGTGCCAGCAGCCCTCGACCGGGACTACCTAAACACACAGATACGCAGTATTTT.